The rows below give T cell receptor beta chains drawn from one sample of a study of TIL therapy for anti-PD-1-resistant metastatic lung cancer. Method: immunoSEQ multiplex PCR; TCRdb's copy keeps in-frame clones and lacks some. This sample has under 70,000 clones, with 73% found just once. The specimen was blood, collected at baseline. The receptors originated from a person aged 25 to 79 with non-small cell lung cancer. CDR3s include the opening cysteine and the closing phenylalanine or tryptophan. Fields, in order: D gene, clone size, J gene, CDR3 length, V gene, CDR3 DNA, CDR3 protein. A D gene is named only where the DNA matches it firmly. Clone size is not always given. Where it is, it says once, few, many or a class for expanded clones.

D gene: NA
clone size: NA
J gene: TRBJ2-2
CDR3 length: 15
V gene: TRBV4-1
CDR3 DNA: TGCGCCAGCAGCCAAGTTTTGAGGGTTGGCGGGGAGCTGTTTTTT
CDR3 protein: CASSQVLRVGGELFF

D gene: TRBD1
clone size: NA
J gene: TRBJ1-5
CDR3 length: 16
V gene: TRBV7-2
CDR3 DNA: TGTGCCAGCAGCTTAGGGGCACAGGGGGGGAGTCAGCCCCAGCATTTT
CDR3 protein: CASSLGAQGGSQPQHF

D gene: NA
clone size: NA
J gene: TRBJ1-1
CDR3 length: 13
V gene: TRBV9
CDR3 DNA: TGTGCCAGCAGCGTTTTATTGAACACTGAAGCTTTCTTT
CDR3 protein: CASSVLLNTEAFF

D gene: NA
clone size: few
J gene: TRBJ2-7
CDR3 length: 12
V gene: TRBV11-1
CDR3 DNA: TGTGCCAGCAGCCTTACCAACTACGAGCAGTACTTC
CDR3 protein: CASSLTNYEQYF

D gene: NA
clone size: NA
J gene: TRBJ2-2
CDR3 length: 18
V gene: TRBV7-9
CDR3 DNA: TGTGCCAGCGGGCAATCCGCGGGGCTGGGAGCCAACACCGGGGAGCTGTTTTTT
CDR3 protein: CASGQSAGLGANTGELFF

D gene: NA
clone size: NA
J gene: TRBJ1-6
CDR3 length: 15
V gene: TRBV19
CDR3 DNA: TGTGCCAGCAGACAAGTCCAGGTATGGAATTCACCCCTCCACTTT
CDR3 protein: CASRQVQVWNSPLHF

D gene: TRBD1
clone size: NA
J gene: TRBJ2-2
CDR3 length: 16
V gene: TRBV23-1
CDR3 DNA: TGCGCCGAGGAGAGGGGACAGGGAATTGTTTTAGGGGAGCTGTTTTTT
CDR3 protein: CAEERGQGIVLGELFF

D gene: NA
clone size: once
J gene: TRBJ1-2
CDR3 length: 14
V gene: TRBV5-1
CDR3 DNA: TGCGCCAGCAGCCGCGGACCGGAGAACTATGGCTACACCTTC
CDR3 protein: CASSRGPENYGYTF

D gene: TRBD2
clone size: NA
J gene: TRBJ2-7
CDR3 length: 14
V gene: TRBV28
CDR3 DNA: TGTGCCAGCAGTTGGACTAGCGGGACCTACGAGCAGTACTTC
CDR3 protein: CASSWTSGTYEQYF

D gene: NA
clone size: NA
J gene: TRBJ2-3
CDR3 length: 17
V gene: TRBV10-1
CDR3 DNA: TGCGCCAGCAGTGATGCCAACAGGTCCCTAGGCGCAGATACGCAGTATTTT
CDR3 protein: CASSDANRSLGADTQYF

D gene: TRBD1
clone size: NA
J gene: TRBJ1-1
CDR3 length: 17
V gene: TRBV5-1
CDR3 DNA: TGCGCCAGCAGCTTGACCGGACAGGGGTTGGGCGACACTGAAGCTTTCTTT
CDR3 protein: CASSLTGQGLGDTEAFF

D gene: NA
clone size: NA
J gene: TRBJ1-1
CDR3 length: 13
V gene: TRBV27
CDR3 DNA: TGTGCCAGCAGTGGGTCGCAGGACACTGAAGCTTTCTTT
CDR3 protein: CASSGSQDTEAFF

D gene: NA
clone size: few
J gene: TRBJ2-6
CDR3 length: 18
V gene: TRBV30
CDR3 DNA: TGTGCCTGGAGTAAACTTTGGGACATTAGCTCTGGGGCCAACGTCCTGACTTTC
CDR3 protein: CAWSKLWDISSGANVLTF

D gene: NA
clone size: NA
J gene: TRBJ2-6
CDR3 length: 17
V gene: TRBV7-8
CDR3 DNA: TGTGCCAGCAGCTTATTCAGCATACCCTCTGGGGCCAACGTCCTGACTTTC
CDR3 protein: CASSLFSIPSGANVLTF

D gene: NA
clone size: NA
J gene: TRBJ2-1
CDR3 length: 15
V gene: TRBV7-8
CDR3 DNA: TGTGCCAGCAGCTTAGTTACAGGAAATTTTGGTGAGCAGTTCTTC
CDR3 protein: CASSLVTGNFGEQFF

D gene: TRBD1
clone size: NA
J gene: TRBJ2-7
CDR3 length: 15
V gene: TRBV5-1
CDR3 DNA: TGCGCCAGCAGCTTGGGAGGGACAGTGAACTACGAGCAGTACTTC
CDR3 protein: CASSLGGTVNYEQYF

D gene: NA
clone size: NA
J gene: TRBJ2-7
CDR3 length: 15
V gene: TRBV7-2
CDR3 DNA: TGTGCCAGCAGCTTAGGAGAGCCTAACTACTACGAGCAGTACTTC
CDR3 protein: CASSLGEPNYYEQYF

D gene: NA
clone size: NA
J gene: TRBJ2-3
CDR3 length: 16
V gene: TRBV11-3
CDR3 DNA: TGTGCCAGCAGCTTAGGGAACCGGGCTAGCACAGATACGCAGTATTTT
CDR3 protein: CASSLGNRASTDTQYF

D gene: NA
clone size: NA
J gene: TRBJ1-5
CDR3 length: 14
V gene: TRBV6-1
CDR3 DNA: TGTACCTCGACCCCGACAAATAGCAATCAGCCCCAGCATTTT
CDR3 protein: CTSTPTNSNQPQHF

D gene: TRBD2
clone size: few
J gene: TRBJ2-7
CDR3 length: 14
V gene: TRBV7-2
CDR3 DNA: TGTGCCAGCAGCCGGACTAGCGGGCCCTACGAGCAGTACTTC
CDR3 protein: CASSRTSGPYEQYF

D gene: TRBD1
clone size: few
J gene: TRBJ2-7
CDR3 length: 14
V gene: TRBV7-8
CDR3 DNA: TGTGCCAGCTCAGAAGGGGGCCCTTCCTACGAGCAGTACTTC
CDR3 protein: CASSEGGPSYEQYF

D gene: NA
clone size: NA
J gene: TRBJ1-1
CDR3 length: 17
V gene: TRBV5-5
CDR3 DNA: TGTGCCAGCAGCTTTCTAGAGACAGGATACATGAACACTGAAGCTTTCTTT
CDR3 protein: CASSFLETGYMNTEAFF

D gene: NA
clone size: NA
J gene: TRBJ1-5
CDR3 length: 17
V gene: TRBV21-1
CDR3 DNA: TGTGCCAGCAGCAACGGAACCAGTATTGCCGGGGGTCAGCCCCAGCATTTT
CDR3 protein: CASSNGTSIAGGQPQHF

D gene: TRBD1
clone size: NA
J gene: TRBJ1-4
CDR3 length: 15
V gene: TRBV9
CDR3 DNA: TGTGCCAGCAGCCTAACCGGGACAGGGGACGAAAAACTGTTTTTT
CDR3 protein: CASSLTGTGDEKLFF

D gene: NA
clone size: NA
J gene: TRBJ1-2
CDR3 length: 13
V gene: TRBV7-2
CDR3 DNA: TGTGCCAGCAGCTCCCCCGTAAACTATGGCTACACCTTC
CDR3 protein: CASSSPVNYGYTF

D gene: NA
clone size: NA
J gene: TRBJ2-7
CDR3 length: 14
V gene: TRBV27
CDR3 DNA: TGTGCCAGCGCCCCCCGAGCGAGCTCCTACGAGCAGTACTTC
CDR3 protein: CASAPRASSYEQYF

D gene: TRBD2
clone size: NA
J gene: TRBJ2-7
CDR3 length: 15
V gene: TRBV2
CDR3 DNA: TGTGCCAGCTCCCCTAGCGGGGGCCTTCCCTACGAGCAGTACTTC
CDR3 protein: CASSPSGGLPYEQYF

D gene: NA
clone size: NA
J gene: TRBJ1-6
CDR3 length: 15
V gene: TRBV6-1
CDR3 DNA: TGTGCCAGCAGTGATCGGGTACCCTATAATTCACCCCTCCACTTT
CDR3 protein: CASSDRVPYNSPLHF

D gene: NA
clone size: NA
J gene: TRBJ2-3
CDR3 length: 13
V gene: TRBV2
CDR3 DNA: TGTGCCAGCATCCAGGGGCGGGTAGATACGCAGTATTTT
CDR3 protein: CASIQGRVDTQYF

D gene: TRBD2
clone size: NA
J gene: TRBJ2-5
CDR3 length: 17
V gene: TRBV11-3
CDR3 DNA: TGTGCCAGCAGCTTCCAATCTAGCGGGGGGAGACGAGAGACCCAGTACTTC
CDR3 protein: CASSFQSSGGRRETQYF

D gene: TRBD2
clone size: NA
J gene: TRBJ2-1
CDR3 length: 17
V gene: TRBV4-2
CDR3 DNA: TGTGCCAGCAGCCATTACAGGACTAGCGGTTTTTACAATGAGCAGTTCTTC
CDR3 protein: CASSHYRTSGFYNEQFF

D gene: NA
clone size: NA
J gene: TRBJ1-1
CDR3 length: 15
V gene: TRBV6-6
CDR3 DNA: TGTGCCAGCAGTTACAATGAGGAGGGGCTCACTGAAGCTTTCTTT
CDR3 protein: CASSYNEEGLTEAFF

D gene: NA
clone size: NA
J gene: TRBJ2-1
CDR3 length: 14
V gene: TRBV5-5
CDR3 DNA: TGTGCCAGCAGCTTAAACCCCACCTACAATGAGCAGTTCTTC
CDR3 protein: CASSLNPTYNEQFF

D gene: NA
clone size: NA
J gene: TRBJ2-1
CDR3 length: 17
V gene: TRBV4-3
CDR3 DNA: TGCGCCAGCAGCCAAGCTGAACAGTCAGGGGGGATCGGTGAGCAGTTCTTC
CDR3 protein: CASSQAEQSGGIGEQFF

D gene: NA
clone size: NA
J gene: TRBJ1-1
CDR3 length: 14
V gene: TRBV11-2
CDR3 DNA: TGTGCCAGCACCAGGCGGCAGCTGAACACTGAAGCTTTCTTT
CDR3 protein: CASTRRQLNTEAFF

D gene: NA
clone size: NA
J gene: TRBJ1-4
CDR3 length: 12
V gene: TRBV7-9
CDR3 DNA: TGTGCCAGCAGCTTGCGGGATGAAAAACTGTTTTTT
CDR3 protein: CASSLRDEKLFF

D gene: NA
clone size: NA
J gene: TRBJ1-5
CDR3 length: 14
V gene: TRBV19
CDR3 DNA: TGTGCCAGTAGCGCAGGGTTCAGCAATCAGCCCCAGCATTTT
CDR3 protein: CASSAGFSNQPQHF

D gene: NA
clone size: once
J gene: TRBJ1-6
CDR3 length: 14
V gene: TRBV14
CDR3 DNA: TGTGCCAGCAGCCAACAGGGAACGGCTTCACCCCTCCACTTT
CDR3 protein: CASSQQGTASPLHF

D gene: NA
clone size: few
J gene: TRBJ1-3
CDR3 length: 15
V gene: TRBV5-8
CDR3 DNA: TGTGCCAGCAGTTACGGCCGAATGTCTGGAAACACCATATATTTT
CDR3 protein: CASSYGRMSGNTIYF

D gene: NA
clone size: once
J gene: TRBJ1-1
CDR3 length: 13
V gene: TRBV30
CDR3 DNA: TGTGCCTTGGAATCAGGGAGGGACACTGAAGCTTTCTTT
CDR3 protein: CALESGRDTEAFF

D gene: NA
clone size: few
J gene: TRBJ2-7
CDR3 length: 12
V gene: TRBV7-9
CDR3 DNA: TGTGCCAGCAGCTGGGACTTGTCTGAGCAGTACTTC
CDR3 protein: CASSWDLSEQYF

D gene: NA
clone size: few
J gene: TRBJ1-6
CDR3 length: 15
V gene: TRBV7-2
CDR3 DNA: TGTGCCAGCAGCTTAGCGGGGCCAGGGGTTTCACCCCTCCACTTT
CDR3 protein: CASSLAGPGVSPLHF

D gene: NA
clone size: once
J gene: TRBJ2-5
CDR3 length: 15
V gene: TRBV5-6
CDR3 DNA: TGTGCCGACGTAATGATACGGCAGGGTGAAGAGACCCAGTACTTC
CDR3 protein: CADVMIRQGEETQYF

D gene: TRBD1
clone size: NA
J gene: TRBJ1-4
CDR3 length: 15
V gene: TRBV5-8
CDR3 DNA: TGTGCCAGCAGCTCGGACAGGGCCAAGGATGAAAAACTGTTTTTT
CDR3 protein: CASSSDRAKDEKLFF

D gene: NA
clone size: medium-sized
J gene: TRBJ1-2
CDR3 length: 14
V gene: TRBV7-8
CDR3 DNA: TGTGCCAGCAGCTTAGGCGGACAGAACTATGGCTACACCTTC
CDR3 protein: CASSLGGQNYGYTF

D gene: TRBD1
clone size: few
J gene: TRBJ1-2
CDR3 length: 14
V gene: TRBV28
CDR3 DNA: TGTGCCAGCGGACAGGGGCAAGGCTACTATGGCTACACCTTC
CDR3 protein: CASGQGQGYYGYTF

D gene: NA
clone size: NA
J gene: TRBJ1-1
CDR3 length: 14
V gene: TRBV5-1
CDR3 DNA: TGCGCCAGCAGCGCCGGACATCAGAACACTGAAGCTTTCTTT
CDR3 protein: CASSAGHQNTEAFF

D gene: TRBD1
clone size: once
J gene: TRBJ2-7
CDR3 length: 15
V gene: TRBV5-1
CDR3 DNA: TGCGCCAGCAGCTTGGCCCTACAGGGGGCAGGAGAGCAGTACTTC
CDR3 protein: CASSLALQGAGEQYF

D gene: NA
clone size: NA
J gene: TRBJ1-1
CDR3 length: 14
V gene: TRBV5-1
CDR3 DNA: TGCGCCAGCAGCTTGGAGGCGGACGACACTGAAGCTTTCTTT
CDR3 protein: CASSLEADDTEAFF

D gene: TRBD1
clone size: NA
J gene: TRBJ2-7
CDR3 length: 16
V gene: TRBV4-3
CDR3 DNA: TGCGCCAGCAGCGGGACAGGGACAGGGGTGAGGGACGAGCAGTACTTC
CDR3 protein: CASSGTGTGVRDEQYF

D gene: NA
clone size: NA
J gene: TRBJ2-2
CDR3 length: 13
V gene: TRBV15
CDR3 DNA: TGTGCCACCAGCAGAGGGAACACCGGGGAGCTGTTTTTT
CDR3 protein: CATSRGNTGELFF

D gene: NA
clone size: NA
J gene: TRBJ1-5
CDR3 length: 16
V gene: TRBV18
CDR3 DNA: TGTGCCAGCTCACCACCGAGCGGGGGAGGCGGGCAGCCCCAGCATTTT
CDR3 protein: CASSPPSGGGGQPQHF

D gene: NA
clone size: once
J gene: TRBJ1-1
CDR3 length: 15
V gene: TRBV7-8
CDR3 DNA: TGTGCCAGCAGCTTAGTCAGAGGGAGTAACACTGAAGCTTTCTTT
CDR3 protein: CASSLVRGSNTEAFF

D gene: NA
clone size: NA
J gene: TRBJ1-1
CDR3 length: 14
V gene: TRBV9
CDR3 DNA: TGTGCCAGCAGCGTAGAGGGGCAGAACACTGAAGCTTTCTTT
CDR3 protein: CASSVEGQNTEAFF

D gene: NA
clone size: NA
J gene: TRBJ2-6
CDR3 length: 15
V gene: TRBV30
CDR3 DNA: TGTGCCTGGAGGTGGGGGACCTCTGGGGCCAACGTCCTGACTTTC
CDR3 protein: CAWRWGTSGANVLTF